A single sample gave rise to the 12 T cell receptor beta chains below, sequenced in a study of OX40 agonist ivuxolimab in advanced cancers. Assay used: immunoSEQ multiplex PCR; TCRdb lists only in-frame clones, some missing. The top ten clones hold about 8% of a sample with fewer than 90,000 clones, 86% of them seen once. The specimen was CD4+ or CD8+ T cells sorted from blood, collected in a trial of the OX40 agonist ivuxolimab. These receptors all come from an adult with an advanced solid tumor such as melanoma, head and neck, liver or kidney cancer.

The chain employs TRBV7-9 and TRBJ2-6; D is unclear. Looked up from germline, CDR1 is SEHNR and CDR2 is FQNEAQ (reference sequence). V shed 4 bases and J shed 0 bases, with 16 bases lying between them. This CDR3 is built from 18 residues. Here the CDR3 DNA reads TGTGCCAGCAGCTCTGACGGTAACACGGTCTCTGGGGCCAACGTCCTGACTTTC. It specifies CASSSDGNTVSGANVLTF.

V gene TRBV5-1 combines with J gene TRBJ1-2; 8 bases agree with TRBD1. CDR1 is SGHRS, CDR2 YFSETQ, per germline. With V trimmed by 4 bases and J by 8 bases, 10 bases remained unmatched. The CDR3 is made up of 14 amino acids. The CDR3 coding sequence is TGCGCCAGCAGCGCGGGACAGGAGGTGATGGGCTACACCTTC. Translated, it gives CASSAGQEVMGYTF.

This clone has only one observation. The J gene is TRBJ2-1, the V gene TRBV2, with D perhaps TRBD1 or TRBD2 (6 bases each). The V and J ends lost 6 bases and 1 base respectively, with 16 bases between them. Looked up from germline, CDR1 is SNHLY and CDR2 is FYNNEI. This CDR3 comprises 16 residues. The CDR3 sequence is CASRTPGGGSYNEQFF. CDR3 in DNA: TGTGCCAGCAGGACCCCCGGGGGCGGTTCCTACAATGAGCAGTTCTTC. The variable domain in full, completed from reference TRBV2 and TRBJ2-1, reads EPEVTQTPSHQVTQMGQEVILRCVPISNHLYFYWYRQILGQKVEFLVSFYNNEISEKSEIFDDQFSVERPDGSNFTLKIRSTKLEDSAMYFCASRTPGGGSYNEQFFGPGTRLTVL.

The chain links TRBV10-1 to TRBJ2-1; the D is unclear. The CDR3 has 12 amino acids. V shed 4 bases and J shed 3 bases, with 4 bases lying between them. CDR1 and CDR2 from the germline V gene are WNHNN and SYGVQD (reference sequence). The CDR3 sequence: CASSGDYNEQFF. Written as DNA, the CDR3 is TGCGCCAGCAGTGGCGACTACAATGAGCAGTTCTTC.

This chain's CDR3 is CASSYRGWDSPLHF. The CDR3 DNA follows: TGTGCCAGCAGTTACAGGGGCTGGGATTCACCCCTCCACTTT. The chain links TRBV5-8 to TRBJ1-6, with 7 bases lining up with TRBD1. From germline, CDR1 is SGHTS and CDR2 YDEGEE. This CDR3 spans 14 amino acids. V lost 5 bases, J lost 8 bases, and 7 bases stayed unmatched.

The chain employs TRBV19 and TRBJ1-5, with D unresolved. Trimming took off 2 bases at V and 0 bases at J, with 11 bases between the two ends. The CDR3 consists of 16 residues. The germline V gene encodes CDR1 LNHDA and CDR2 SQIVND (reference sequence). The CDR3 sequence: CASSIRSGFSNQPQHF. The CDR3, as DNA: TGTGCCAGTAGTATAAGGTCAGGCTTTAGCAATCAGCCCCAGCATTTT.

The chain recombines TRBV28 with TRBJ1-5; no clear D gene. The CDR3 is 14 residues long. V lost 5 bases and J lost 6, with 14 bases in between. Germline CDR1 MDHEN, CDR2 SYDVKM. CDR3 coding DNA: TGTGCCAGCAGTCCGCCTGCGGGCTCTCAGCCCCAGCATTTT. It is translated as CASSPPAGSQPQHF.

This chain joins TRBV5-1 and TRBJ1-1; 7 bases line up with TRBD1. Germline CDR1 reads SGHRS; CDR2 reads YFSETQ. The length of the CDR3 is 14 residues. V lost 2 bases to trimming and J lost 0 bases; unmatched junction nucleotides: 1. In DNA form, the CDR3 reads TGCGCCAGCAGCTTAGGGACAGTGAACACTGAAGCTTTCTTT. It is translated as CASSLGTVNTEAFF.

This sequence joins TRBV7-9 and TRBJ2-5, with 9 bases fitting TRBD1. The junction had 12 bases not matched to a gene; V was cut back by 5 bases and J by 11 bases. Germline V gene lookup returns CDR1 SEHNR and CDR2 FQNEAQ (reference sequence). This CDR3 contains 14 residues. CDR3: CASSLKQGAWEQYF. The CDR3 DNA reads TGTGCCAGCAGCCTAAAACAGGGGGCGTGGGAGCAGTACTTC.

This clone appeared a single time. The chain carries TRBV10-3 and TRBJ2-1; 8 nucleotides align to TRBD1. CDR1 is ENHRY, CDR2 SYGVKD, per germline. The CDR3 length is 13 residues. V lost 4 bases and J lost 8; bases outside the gene matches: 4. CDR3 region: CAISASGGYEQFF. The CDR3 region has the DNA TGTGCCATCAGTGCATCAGGGGGCTATGAGCAGTTCTTC.

As DNA, the CDR3 is TGTGCCAGCAGCTCAAGACCCCTCACCAGGGTATACAATGAGCAGTTCTTC. Amino acids: CASSSRPLTRVYNEQFF. The chain has TRBV7-6 and TRBJ2-1; a possible D gene is TRBD1 (5 bases). CDR1 is SGHVS, CDR2 FNYEAQ, per germline. The CDR3 is made up of 17 amino acids. V was cut by 4 bases and J by 4 bases, with 20 bases left in between.

This clone was seen only once. An end of the junction does not agree with germline; a read error may underlie this. The V and J genes are TRBV5-1 and TRBJ2-1; D may be TRBD2 (6 bases). The CDR3 sequence is 14 residues long. CDR1 is SGHRS, CDR2 YFSETQ, per germline. The CDR3 sequence: CASSLVGGYNEQFF. The CDR3 DNA is TGTGCCAGCAGCTTGGTTGGAGGGTACAATGAGCAGTTCTTC. Variable domain in full (rest from reference TRBV5-1 and TRBJ2-1): KAGVTQTPRYLIKTRGQQVTLSCSPISGHRSVSWYQQTPGQGLQFLFEYFSETQRNKGNFPGRFSGRQFSNSRSEMNVSTLELGDSALYLCASSLVGGYNEQFFGPGTRLTVL.